The 20 T cell receptor beta chains below come from one sample, sequenced in a study of patients and donors after allogeneic stem cell transplantation. TCRdb recomputed calls from the RT-PCR reads with MiXCR, one row per CDR3 protein. In the table there are about a million distinct CDR3 sequences, roughly 18% of which are singletons. The sequenced sample consisted of blood, either unsorted or a sorted T cell fraction (not recorded which). The receptors shown here come from a human donor who was either an allogeneic HSCT recipient or a stem cell or donor lymphocyte infusion donor (not recorded which). It is not recorded whose cells these are; they may come from a transplant donor.

This sequence joins TRBV30 and TRBJ1-1, with a possible D match to TRBD1 (6 bases). V was pared by 2 bases and J by 4 bases, with 11 bases between. The CDR3 extends over 13 amino acids. CDR1 and CDR2 from the germline V gene are GTSNPN and SVGIG (reference sequence). The CDR3 DNA reads TGTGCCTGGAGTACCCAGGGGCCCACTGAAGCTTTCTTT. This gives the protein CAWSTQGPTEAFF.

This clonotype was observed a single time. The CDR3 region has the DNA TGTGCCAGCAGTCGGACAGGGGTTAACTATGGCTACACCTTC. Amino acids: CASSRTGVNYGYTF. The chain employs TRBV12-3 or TRBV12-4 and TRBJ1-2; TRBD1 matches 9 bases. This CDR3 comprises 14 residues. The ends lost 5 bases at V and 1 base at J; junction bases unmatched: 2.

This sequence joins TRBV6-1 and TRBJ2-7, with unresolved D. The CDR3 has 15 amino acids. Germline CDR1 MNHNS, CDR2 SASEGT. Deletions cut 4 bases from V and 9 bases from J, with 22 bases between. The CDR3 DNA reads as TGTGCCAGCAGTGGACCCCTTAGGGCAGGCCTTTGGCAGTACTTC. Translation gives CASSGPLRAGLWQYF.

J is TRBJ2-7 and V is TRBV7-9; D uncertain. With 1 base removed from V and 5 bases from J, the gap between germline ends came to 9 bases. CDR1 and CDR2 from the germline V gene are SEHNR and FQNEAQ (reference sequence). This CDR3 has 13 amino acids. The CDR3 spells CASSLGTFNEQYF. The CDR3 DNA reads TGTGCCAGCAGCTTAGGAACATTCAACGAGCAGTACTTC.

This clonotype was recorded many times. This sequence joins TRBV12-3 or TRBV12-4 and TRBJ2-3; D tentatively fits TRBD1 or TRBD2 (5 bases each). This CDR3 spans 15 amino acids. The germline V and J ends were trimmed by 5 bases and 2 bases, with 14 bases remaining between them. The CDR3: CASSRLGATTDTQYF. CDR3 bases: TGTGCCAGCAGTCGGCTCGGGGCCACCACAGATACGCAGTATTTT.

This chain links TRBV18 with TRBJ2-1, with D maybe TRBD1 (5 bases). The germline V gene encodes CDR1 KGHSH and CDR2 LQKENI. The CDR3 spans 13 residues. Trimming removed 6 bases from V and 5 bases from J, with 11 bases in between. CDR3 nucleotide sequence: TGTGCCAGCTCCCAGGGATCTAACAATGAGCAGTTCTTC. It encodes CASSQGSNNEQFF.

This clonotype was picked up a small number of times. The chain recombines TRBV28 with TRBJ2-1, with 13 positions matching TRBD2. The length of the CDR3 is 13 residues. Germline V lookup: CDR1 MDHEN, CDR2 SYDVKM. Trimming took 10 bases from V and 8 from J; bases not matched to a gene: 5. The CDR3 spells CATRLAGGHEQFF. CDR3 DNA: TGTGCCACCCGACTAGCGGGAGGTCATGAGCAGTTCTTC.

The gene calls are TRBV25-1 and TRBJ1-2, with a weak D call TRBD1 (6 bases). The germline gives CDR1 MGHDK, CDR2 SYGVNS. The V end was cut by 1 base, the J end by 5 bases, with 11 bases between. The CDR3 loop spans 14 amino acids. CDR3 region: CASSESGTQYGYTF. In nucleotides, the CDR3 is TGTGCCAGCAGTGAATCCGGGACACAGTATGGCTACACCTTC.

The chain recombines TRBV7-9 with TRBJ2-1; 7 bases agree with TRBD2. Germline assignment: CDR1 SEHNR and CDR2 FQNEAQ (reference sequence). V shed 5 bases, J shed 5 bases, and the junction held 9 bases outside the gene matches. This CDR3 region has 15 residues. The DNA for the CDR3 is TGTGCCAGCAGCGAGCGGGGTAGCGAAAACAATGAGCAGTTCTTC. Translated: CASSERGSENNEQFF.

The V and J genes are TRBV5-1 and TRBJ2-7, with 7 bases identical to TRBD1. The length of the CDR3 is 14 residues. The germline CDR1 and CDR2 sequences are SGHRS and YFSETQ. V lost 4 bases to trimming and J lost 7 bases; unmatched junction nucleotides: 11. CDR3 residues: CASSPPTGIGEQYF. The CDR3 DNA follows: TGCGCCAGCAGCCCTCCGACAGGGATTGGAGAGCAGTACTTC.

The rearrangement uses TRBV3-1 and TRBJ1-6; 9 nucleotides line up with TRBD1. The CDR3 length is 16 residues. V trimming: 0 bases; J trimming: 9 bases; junction bases outside the gene matches: 6. CDR1 LGHDT and CDR2 YNNKEL come from the germline V gene (reference sequence). The DNA of the CDR3 is TGTGCCAGCAGCCAAGATGGACAGGGGAGAATTTCACCCCTCCACTTT. Translating it yields CASSQDGQGRISPLHF.

A few counts support this clonotype. This chain joins TRBV19 and TRBJ1-1; D is perhaps TRBD1 (5 bases). CDR1 and CDR2 from the germline V gene are LNHDA and SQIVND (reference sequence). This CDR3 spans 13 amino acids. V was shortened by 2 bases and J by 4 bases, with 8 bases between the two germline ends. The CDR3 coding sequence is TGTGCCAGTAGTATACGAAGGGGCACTGAAGCTTTCTTT. Amino acid sequence: CASSIRRGTEAFF.

This clonotype was seen a few times. The chain links TRBV5-1 to TRBJ2-1; possible D gene TRBD1, 5 bases. From germline, CDR1 is SGHRS and CDR2 YFSETQ. Deletions cut 5 bases from V and 8 bases from J, with 11 bases between. The CDR3 is 12 residues long. CDR3 coding DNA: TGCGCCAGCAGTAGGGGTCTACATGAGCAGTTCTTC. As protein: CASSRGLHEQFF.

The chain recombines TRBV5-1 with TRBJ1-1, with TRBD1 as a possible D gene (5 bases). Deletions cut 4 bases from V and 6 bases from J, with 10 bases between. The CDR3 is 12 amino acids. Germline lookup yields CDR1 SGHRS and CDR2 YFSETQ. CDR3 nucleotide sequence: TGCGCCAGCAGCCCCTGGGGGGCTGAAGCTTTCTTT. Translating gives CASSPWGAEAFF.

The chain uses TRBV7-2 and TRBJ1-4; a possible D gene is TRBD1 (6 bases). Trimming cost V 5 bases and J 6 bases, with 16 bases left between them. The CDR3 spans 15 residues. The germline gives CDR1 SGHTA, CDR2 FQGNSA. For the CDR3, the DNA is TGTGCCAGCAGCCCCACAGGGAACCGGGATGAAAAACTGTTTTTT. Translated: CASSPTGNRDEKLFF. Supplemented by reference TRBV7-2 and TRBJ1-4, the full variable domain reads GAGVSQSPSNKVTEKGKDVELRCDPISGHTALYWYRQSLGQGLEFLIYFQGNSAPDKSGLPSDRFSAERTGGSVSTLTIQRTQQEDSAVYLCASSPTGNRDEKLFFGSGTQLSVL.

The chain combines TRBV25-1 with TRBJ2-3; D is unresolved. The V and J ends lost 3 bases and 4 bases respectively, with 8 bases between them. In germline, CDR1 is MGHDK, CDR2 SYGVNS. The CDR3 is made up of 13 amino acids. The CDR3 region is CASSDGAADTQYF. CDR3 in DNA: TGTGCCAGCAGTGACGGAGCAGCAGATACGCAGTATTTT.

This clonotype was observed a handful of times. V gene TRBV15 combines with J gene TRBJ2-1, with no clear D. Per germline, CDR1 LNHNV and CDR2 YYDKDF (reference sequence). This CDR3 region has 13 residues. V lost 0 bases and J 7 bases, leaving 7 bases between the germline ends. DNA for the CDR3: TGTGCCACCAGCAGAGATCAAGGGAATGAGCAGTTCTTC. It specifies CATSRDQGNEQFF.

The CDR3 DNA is TGTGCCATCAGTGAAGGGACTGAAAAACTGTTTTTT. It is translated as CAISEGTEKLFF. V gene TRBV10-3 combines with J gene TRBJ1-4, with a tentative D call TRBD1 (5 bases). CDR1 and CDR2 (germline): ENHRY, SYGVKD. Trimming cost V 3 bases and J 7 bases, with 6 bases left between them. This CDR3 region has 12 residues.

This clonotype was recorded at least ten times. V is TRBV5-1 and J is TRBJ1-1; a weak D match, TRBD1 (5 bases). V shed 4 bases and J shed 9 bases, with 13 bases lying between them. This CDR3 has 12 amino acids. Germline V gene sequence: CDR1 SGHRS, CDR2 YFSETQ. The CDR3 DNA reads TGCGCCAGCAGCGGCGACAGAAGCAAAGCTTTCTTT. This sequence encodes CASSGDRSKAFF.

This sequence joins TRBV6-2 or TRBV6-3 and TRBJ1-2; 10 positions agree with TRBD1. CDR1 is MNHEY and CDR2 is SVGEGT in the germline V gene. The CDR3 loop spans 14 amino acids. Trimming cost V 6 bases and J 3 bases; bases outside gene matches: 4. The CDR3 loop is CASRTGGFDYGYTF. CDR3 DNA sequence: TGTGCCAGCAGGACAGGGGGCTTCGACTATGGCTACACCTTC.